This is a list of T cell receptor beta chains from one sample in a study of identical twins. TCRdb fed the 5' RACE reads into MiXCR, producing one record per CDR3 protein. The repertoire includes around 1.7 million distinct CDR3 sequences, around a third of them detected once, and more than 0.25% sits in the top ten. Input material: cord blood. The source is a newborn girl in good health. Both conserved end residues are part of each CDR3. Fields, in order: J gene, D gene, V gene, CDR3 protein. D genes are given only for firm matches.

j_gene: -
d_gene: -
v_gene: TRBV3-1
CDR3aa: CASSQGFGGETQYF

j_gene: TRBJ2-7
d_gene: TRBD2
v_gene: TRBV9
CDR3aa: CASSVGTTTSVTSYEQYF

j_gene: TRBJ2-3
d_gene: TRBD1
v_gene: TRBV3-1
CDR3aa: CASSFGQGGVDTQYF

j_gene: -
d_gene: -
v_gene: TRBV4-1
CDR3aa: CASGRQVGAYEQYF

j_gene: TRBJ2-1
d_gene: TRBD1
v_gene: TRBV29-1
CDR3aa: CSVARQGARNEQFF

j_gene: TRBJ2-5
d_gene: -
v_gene: TRBV7-2
CDR3aa: CASSPGRIQETQYF

j_gene: TRBJ2-1
d_gene: TRBD2
v_gene: TRBV12-3/TRBV12-4
CDR3aa: CASSTGGSRNEQFF

j_gene: TRBJ2-7
d_gene: TRBD2
v_gene: TRBV7-2
CDR3aa: CASSLSQWAGGTYEQYF

j_gene: TRBJ2-4
d_gene: -
v_gene: TRBV5-1
CDR3aa: CASSLRILAKNIQYF

j_gene: TRBJ2-7
d_gene: -
v_gene: TRBV10-3
CDR3aa: CAIRRQEGSYEQYF

j_gene: -
d_gene: TRBD2
v_gene: TRBV20-1
CDR3aa: CSAREQTSRNSYEQYF

j_gene: TRBJ2-3
d_gene: TRBD2
v_gene: TRBV7-9
CDR3aa: CASSRTSGSTTDTQYF

j_gene: TRBJ1-4
d_gene: -
v_gene: TRBV5-5
CDR3aa: CASSDGPATNEKLFF

j_gene: TRBJ2-1
d_gene: TRBD1
v_gene: TRBV29-1
CDR3aa: CSVVSGGYNEQFF

j_gene: TRBJ2-7
d_gene: TRBD1
v_gene: TRBV20-1
CDR3aa: CSARGQRTYEQYF

j_gene: TRBJ2-7
d_gene: TRBD2
v_gene: TRBV27
CDR3aa: CASSLWRTSAYEQYF

j_gene: TRBJ2-2
d_gene: -
v_gene: TRBV27
CDR3aa: CASSFRDIPTGELFF

j_gene: TRBJ1-4
d_gene: -
v_gene: TRBV5-1
CDR3aa: CASSLGMREKLFF

j_gene: TRBJ2-1
d_gene: TRBD2
v_gene: TRBV11-1
CDR3aa: CASSLRGLAGVEQFF

j_gene: TRBJ1-2
d_gene: TRBD1
v_gene: TRBV7-2
CDR3aa: CASSLGSNRQGFYGHTF

j_gene: TRBJ1-1
d_gene: -
v_gene: TRBV6-5
CDR3aa: CASSYVGGNTEAFF

j_gene: TRBJ2-7
d_gene: -
v_gene: TRBV4-2
CDR3aa: CASSHSLGPSSYEQYF

j_gene: TRBJ2-2
d_gene: -
v_gene: TRBV7-7
CDR3aa: CASSLSPAGTGELFF

j_gene: TRBJ1-5
d_gene: -
v_gene: TRBV29-1
CDR3aa: CSVLVGNQPQHF

j_gene: TRBJ2-1
d_gene: -
v_gene: TRBV28
CDR3aa: CASSPYYNEQFF

j_gene: TRBJ1-6
d_gene: -
v_gene: TRBV27
CDR3aa: CASTLDPSGTTPLHF

j_gene: TRBJ2-2
d_gene: TRBD2
v_gene: TRBV27
CDR3aa: CASSFTPTSGYTGELFF

j_gene: TRBJ2-2
d_gene: -
v_gene: TRBV5-1
CDR3aa: CASSLFPSGSTGELFF

j_gene: TRBJ2-5
d_gene: TRBD2
v_gene: TRBV2
CDR3aa: CASSPRTSIEETQYF

j_gene: TRBJ2-1
d_gene: TRBD2
v_gene: TRBV19
CDR3aa: CASSKSGSSYNEQFF

j_gene: TRBJ2-5
d_gene: TRBD2
v_gene: TRBV27
CDR3aa: CASSFLAGSPNEQYF

j_gene: TRBJ1-1
d_gene: TRBD1
v_gene: TRBV7-6
CDR3aa: CASSFEPGTGGEAFF

j_gene: TRBJ2-1
d_gene: -
v_gene: TRBV2
CDR3aa: CASSDDAGEQFF

j_gene: TRBJ1-2
d_gene: -
v_gene: TRBV28
CDR3aa: CASSTADSYGYTF

j_gene: TRBJ2-7
d_gene: -
v_gene: TRBV5-1
CDR3aa: CASSVLGLSSSYEQSF

j_gene: TRBJ2-3
d_gene: TRBD2
v_gene: TRBV20-1
CDR3aa: CSALWLAADTQYF

j_gene: TRBJ1-5
d_gene: -
v_gene: TRBV4-1
CDR3aa: CASSQAGHGQPQHF

j_gene: TRBJ1-1
d_gene: -
v_gene: TRBV5-1
CDR3aa: CASRRTVSGTEAFF

j_gene: TRBJ2-1
d_gene: TRBD2
v_gene: TRBV7-2
CDR3aa: CASSLGRGGGNEQFF

j_gene: TRBJ2-1
d_gene: TRBD2
v_gene: TRBV4-1
CDR3aa: CASNIAGIQDEQFF

j_gene: TRBJ2-1
d_gene: -
v_gene: TRBV27
CDR3aa: CASSLARVYNEQFF

j_gene: TRBJ2-5
d_gene: -
v_gene: TRBV7-2
CDR3aa: CASNLGQETQYF

j_gene: TRBJ1-2
d_gene: -
v_gene: TRBV6-1
CDR3aa: CASSETGRGGYTF

j_gene: TRBJ2-7
d_gene: -
v_gene: TRBV11-2
CDR3aa: CASSLVPLPSSYEQYF

j_gene: TRBJ2-3
d_gene: TRBD2
v_gene: TRBV12-3/TRBV12-4
CDR3aa: CASSLAGGWDTQYF

j_gene: TRBJ1-4
d_gene: TRBD1
v_gene: TRBV27
CDR3aa: CASSLSAAQDRANEKLFF

j_gene: TRBJ2-1
d_gene: -
v_gene: TRBV5-1
CDR3aa: CASSATASYNEQFF

j_gene: TRBJ1-1
d_gene: -
v_gene: TRBV21-1
CDR3aa: CASSSRGGANSTEAFF

j_gene: TRBJ2-1
d_gene: -
v_gene: TRBV12-3/TRBV12-4
CDR3aa: CASSLSPPKWEQFF

j_gene: TRBJ2-7
d_gene: -
v_gene: TRBV18
CDR3aa: CASSPVWVLNSYEQYF

j_gene: TRBJ2-7
d_gene: TRBD1
v_gene: TRBV27
CDR3aa: CASSTTGGYEQYF

j_gene: TRBJ1-1
d_gene: -
v_gene: TRBV12-5
CDR3aa: CASGLGQGSVSTEAFF

j_gene: TRBJ2-6
d_gene: -
v_gene: TRBV6-1
CDR3aa: CASTRDWGFSGANVLTF